This T cell receptor (beta chain) was captured in a study of OX40 agonist ivuxolimab in advanced cancers. Across the study: Patients received the agonistic anti-OX40 (CD134) antibody ivuxolimab.

Overall study findings and caveats: Expanded clones tended on average to be more numerous among CD8+ T cells than CD4+.

No patient had autoimmune disease or received systemic immunosuppression. Method: immunoSEQ multiplex PCR; TCRdb's copy keeps in-frame clones and lacks some. The top ten hold roughly 2.5% of the sample, which has under 85,000 clones, roughly 86% seen once. Comments on this clone: Its antigen is unidentified.

The TCR comes from an adult with an advanced solid tumor such as melanoma, head and neck, liver or kidney cancer. The sample in question was CD4+ or CD8+ T cells sorted from blood, obtained in a trial of the OX40 agonist ivuxolimab.

DNA of the CDR3: TGTGCCAGCAGCACCGGGATTCTTAACTATGGCTACACCTTC. The encoded protein is CASSTGILNYGYTF. This chain uses TRBV2 with TRBJ1-2, with unresolved D. Trimming removed 6 bases from V and 1 base from J, with 12 bases in between. The germline CDR1 and CDR2 sequences are SNHLY and FYNNEI. The CDR3 contains 14 residues.